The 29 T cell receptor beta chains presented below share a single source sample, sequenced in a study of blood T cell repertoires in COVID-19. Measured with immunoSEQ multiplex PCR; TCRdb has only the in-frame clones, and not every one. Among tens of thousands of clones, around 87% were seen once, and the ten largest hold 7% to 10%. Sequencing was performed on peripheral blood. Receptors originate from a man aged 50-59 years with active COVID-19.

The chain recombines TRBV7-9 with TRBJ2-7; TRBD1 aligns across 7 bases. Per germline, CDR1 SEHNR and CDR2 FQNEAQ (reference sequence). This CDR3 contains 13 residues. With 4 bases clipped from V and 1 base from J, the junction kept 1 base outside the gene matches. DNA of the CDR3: TGTGCCAGCAGCTGGGACAGATCCTACGAGCAGTACTTC. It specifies CASSWDRSYEQYF.

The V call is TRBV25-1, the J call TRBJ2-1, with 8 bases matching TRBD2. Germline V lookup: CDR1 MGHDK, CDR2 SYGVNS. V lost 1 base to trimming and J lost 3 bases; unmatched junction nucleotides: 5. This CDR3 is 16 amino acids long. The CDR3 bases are TGTGCCAGCAGTGAATTGAGAACTAGCGGCTACAATGAGCAGTTCTTC. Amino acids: CASSELRTSGYNEQFF.

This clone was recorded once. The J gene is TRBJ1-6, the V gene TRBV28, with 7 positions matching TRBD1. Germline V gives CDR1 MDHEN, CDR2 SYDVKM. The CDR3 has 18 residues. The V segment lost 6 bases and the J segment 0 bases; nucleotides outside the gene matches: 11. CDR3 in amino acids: CASSATGVPSSYNSPLHF. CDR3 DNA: TGTGCCAGCAGCGCTACAGGGGTTCCGAGCTCCTATAATTCACCCCTCCACTTT. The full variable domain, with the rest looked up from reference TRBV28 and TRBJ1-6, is DVKVTQSSRYLVKRTGEKVFLECVQDMDHENMFWYRQDPGLGLRLIYFSYDVKMKEKGDIPEGYSVSREKKERFSLILESASTNQTSMYLCASSATGVPSSYNSPLHFGNGTRLTVT.

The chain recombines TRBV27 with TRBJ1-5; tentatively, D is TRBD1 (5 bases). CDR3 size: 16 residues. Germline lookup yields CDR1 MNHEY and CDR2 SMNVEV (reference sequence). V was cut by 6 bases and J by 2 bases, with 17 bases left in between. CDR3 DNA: TGTGCCAGCAGGCTCGCAGGGAATGTGGGCAATCAGCCCCAGCATTTT. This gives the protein CASRLAGNVGNQPQHF.

The CDR3 sequence: CASSFTFSSRAGLEELFF. CDR3 coding DNA: TGTGCCAGCAGCTTCACCTTCTCTAGCAGGGCGGGGTTAGAGGAGCTGTTTTTT. The V and J genes are TRBV5-4 and TRBJ2-2; TRBD2 might be the D (6 bases). Germline loops: CDR1 SGHNT, CDR2 YYREEE (reference sequence). This CDR3 comprises 18 residues. Between the trimmed V and J ends, which lost 2 bases and 10 bases, there was a span of 27 bases.

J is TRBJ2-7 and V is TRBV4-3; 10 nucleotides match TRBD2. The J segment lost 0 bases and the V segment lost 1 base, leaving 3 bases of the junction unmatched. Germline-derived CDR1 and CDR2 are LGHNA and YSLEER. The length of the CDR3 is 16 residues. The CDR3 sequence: CASSQGLAGVSYEQYF. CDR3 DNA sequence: TGCGCCAGCAGCCAAGGACTAGCGGGTGTCTCCTACGAGCAGTACTTC.

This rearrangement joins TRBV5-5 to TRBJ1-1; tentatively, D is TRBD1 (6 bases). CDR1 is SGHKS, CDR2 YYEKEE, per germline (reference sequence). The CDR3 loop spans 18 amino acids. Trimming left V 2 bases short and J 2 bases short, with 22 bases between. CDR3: CASSLFLFPDRPNTEAFF. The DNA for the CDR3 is TGTGCCAGCAGCTTATTTCTATTCCCGGACAGACCCAACACTGAAGCTTTCTTT.

CDR3 sequence reads: CASNFGGRTEAFF. The CDR3 coding sequence is TGTGCCAGCAATTTCGGGGGGCGGACTGAAGCTTTCTTT. The J gene is TRBJ1-1, the V gene TRBV7-2; TRBD1 is a possible D gene (6 bases). Germline lookup yields CDR1 SGHTA and CDR2 FQGNSA. Trimming stripped 7 bases from V and 5 bases from J, with 14 bases between. The length of the CDR3 is 13 residues.

The CDR3 sequence is CASSYKGTAYEQYF. The CDR3 DNA is TGTGCCAGCAGTTACAAGGGGACAGCCTACGAGCAGTACTTC. This sequence joins TRBV6-5 and TRBJ2-7; TRBD1 agrees at 7 bases. V lost 2 bases and J lost 2; bases outside the gene matches: 3. Germline V gene lookup returns CDR1 MNHEY and CDR2 SVGAGI. The CDR3 consists of 14 residues.

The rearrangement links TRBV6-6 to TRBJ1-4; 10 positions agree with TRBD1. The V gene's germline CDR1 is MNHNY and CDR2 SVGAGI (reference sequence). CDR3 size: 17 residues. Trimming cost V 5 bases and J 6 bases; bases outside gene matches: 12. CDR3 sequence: CASSRWASGTGDEKLFF. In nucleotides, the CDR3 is TGTGCCAGCAGTAGATGGGCCTCCGGGACAGGGGATGAAAAACTGTTTTTT.

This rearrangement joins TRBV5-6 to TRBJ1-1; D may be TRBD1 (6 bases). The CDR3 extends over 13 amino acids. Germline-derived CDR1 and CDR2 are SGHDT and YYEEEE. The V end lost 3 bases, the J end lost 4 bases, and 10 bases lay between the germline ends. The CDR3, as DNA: TGTGCCAGCAGCTCTGGACAGTCCACTGAAGCTTTCTTT. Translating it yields CASSSGQSTEAFF.

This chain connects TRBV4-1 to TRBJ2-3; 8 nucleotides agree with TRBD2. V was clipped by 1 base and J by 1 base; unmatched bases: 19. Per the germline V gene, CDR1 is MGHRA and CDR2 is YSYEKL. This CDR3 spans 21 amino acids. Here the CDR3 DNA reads TGCGCCAGCAGCCAAGTACTTCCTAGCGGCTTCGCCGGGGGGGGCACAGATACGCAGTATTTT. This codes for CASSQVLPSGFAGGGTDTQYF.

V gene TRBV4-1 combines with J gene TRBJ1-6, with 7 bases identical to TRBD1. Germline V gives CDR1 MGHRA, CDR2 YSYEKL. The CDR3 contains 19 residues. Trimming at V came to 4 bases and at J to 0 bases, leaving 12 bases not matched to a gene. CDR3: CASSPSRSGGSSYNSPLHF. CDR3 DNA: TGCGCCAGCAGCCCTTCTCGGTCAGGGGGGAGCTCCTATAATTCACCCCTCCACTTT.

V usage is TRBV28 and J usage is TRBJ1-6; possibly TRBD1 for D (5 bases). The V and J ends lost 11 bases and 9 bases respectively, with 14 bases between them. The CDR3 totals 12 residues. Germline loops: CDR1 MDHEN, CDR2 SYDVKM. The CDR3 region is CAPGVESSPLHF. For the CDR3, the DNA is TGTGCCCCGGGGGTTGAAAGTTCACCCCTCCACTTT.

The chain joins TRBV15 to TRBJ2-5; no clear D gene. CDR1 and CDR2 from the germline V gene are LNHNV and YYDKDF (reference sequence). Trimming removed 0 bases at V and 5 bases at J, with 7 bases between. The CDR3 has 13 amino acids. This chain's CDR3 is CATSRDLGETQYF. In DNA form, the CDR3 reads TGTGCCACCAGCAGAGACCTTGGCGAGACCCAGTACTTC.

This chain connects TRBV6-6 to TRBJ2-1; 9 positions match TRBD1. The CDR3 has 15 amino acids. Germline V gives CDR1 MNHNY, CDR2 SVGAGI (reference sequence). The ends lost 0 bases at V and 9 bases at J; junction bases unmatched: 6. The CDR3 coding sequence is TGTGCCAGCAGTTACTCGGTACAGGGGGCCAGTGAGCAGTTCTTC. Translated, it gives CASSYSVQGASEQFF.

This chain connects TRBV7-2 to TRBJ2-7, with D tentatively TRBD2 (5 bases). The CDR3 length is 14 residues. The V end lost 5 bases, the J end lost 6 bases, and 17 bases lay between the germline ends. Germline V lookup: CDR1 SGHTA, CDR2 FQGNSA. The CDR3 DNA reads TGTGCCAGCAGCCGGGATAGGGTTGGTGGCGAGCAGTACTTC. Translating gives CASSRDRVGGEQYF.

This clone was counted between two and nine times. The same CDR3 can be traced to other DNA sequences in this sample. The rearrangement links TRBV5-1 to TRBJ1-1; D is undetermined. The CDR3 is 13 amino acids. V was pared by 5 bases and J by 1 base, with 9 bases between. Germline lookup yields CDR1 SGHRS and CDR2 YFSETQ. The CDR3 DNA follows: TGCGCCAGCAGTCCCGAGGGGAACACTGAAGCTTTCTTT. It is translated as CASSPEGNTEAFF.

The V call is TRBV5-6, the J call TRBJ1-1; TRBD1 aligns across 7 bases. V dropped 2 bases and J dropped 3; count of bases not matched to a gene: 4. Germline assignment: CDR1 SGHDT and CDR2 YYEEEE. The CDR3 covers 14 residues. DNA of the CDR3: TGTGCCAGCAGCTTAAGGGACAGTTACACTGAAGCTTTCTTT. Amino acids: CASSLRDSYTEAFF.

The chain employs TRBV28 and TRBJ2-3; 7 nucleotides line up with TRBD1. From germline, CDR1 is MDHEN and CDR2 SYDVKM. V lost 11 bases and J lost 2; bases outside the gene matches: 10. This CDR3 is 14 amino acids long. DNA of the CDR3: TGTGCCCCTACATGGGGACAGAACACAGATACGCAGTATTTT. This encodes CAPTWGQNTDTQYF.

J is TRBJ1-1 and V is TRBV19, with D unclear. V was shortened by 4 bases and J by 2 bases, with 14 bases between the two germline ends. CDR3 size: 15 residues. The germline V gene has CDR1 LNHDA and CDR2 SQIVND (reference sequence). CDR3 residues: CASSRTGMINTEAFF. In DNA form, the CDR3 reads TGTGCCAGTAGTAGGACGGGGATGATAAACACTGAAGCTTTCTTT.

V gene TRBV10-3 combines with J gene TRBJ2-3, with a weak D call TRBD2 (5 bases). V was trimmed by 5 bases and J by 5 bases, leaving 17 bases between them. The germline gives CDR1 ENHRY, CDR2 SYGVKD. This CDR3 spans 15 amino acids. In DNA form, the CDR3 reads TGTGCCATCAGTTTAGCTGGAGGTATAGGAGATACGCAGTATTTT. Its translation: CAISLAGGIGDTQYF.

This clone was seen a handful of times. Here the CDR3 DNA reads TGTGCCAGCAGCCAAGACGAGGCAGGGCTAACTGAAGCTTTCTTT. It translates to CASSQDEAGLTEAFF. This rearrangement joins TRBV3-1 (or the pseudogene TRBV3-2) to TRBJ1-1; the D gene is possibly TRBD1 (5 bases). The V end lost 0 bases, the J end lost 5 bases, and 13 bases lay between the germline ends. The germline V gene has CDR1 LGHDT and CDR2 YNNKEL (reference sequence). This CDR3 is built from 15 residues.

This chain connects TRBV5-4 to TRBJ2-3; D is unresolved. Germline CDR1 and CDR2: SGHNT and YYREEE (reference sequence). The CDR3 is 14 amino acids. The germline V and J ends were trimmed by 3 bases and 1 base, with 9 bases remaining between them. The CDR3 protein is CASSSPEGTDTQYF. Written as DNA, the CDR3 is TGTGCCAGCAGCTCCCCAGAGGGCACAGATACGCAGTATTTT.

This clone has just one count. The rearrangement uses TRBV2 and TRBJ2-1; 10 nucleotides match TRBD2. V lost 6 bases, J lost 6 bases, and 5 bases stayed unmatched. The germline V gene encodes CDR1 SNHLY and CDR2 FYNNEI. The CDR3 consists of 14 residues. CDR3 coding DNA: TGTGCCAGCAGGGGGGGGACTAGCGTCAATGAGCAGTTCTTC. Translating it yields CASRGGTSVNEQFF.

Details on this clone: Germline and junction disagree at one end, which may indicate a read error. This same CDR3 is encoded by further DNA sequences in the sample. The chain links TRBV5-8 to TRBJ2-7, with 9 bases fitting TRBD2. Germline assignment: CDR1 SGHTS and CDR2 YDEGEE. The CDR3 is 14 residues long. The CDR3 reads CASSPLAGIHEQYF. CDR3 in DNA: TGTGCTAGCAGCCCGCTAGCGGGAATACACGAGCAGTACTTC.

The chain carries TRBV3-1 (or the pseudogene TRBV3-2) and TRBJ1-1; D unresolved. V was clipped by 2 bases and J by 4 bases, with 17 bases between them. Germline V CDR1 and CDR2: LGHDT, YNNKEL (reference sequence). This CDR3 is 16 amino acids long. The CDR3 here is CASSQRYGLGPTEAFF. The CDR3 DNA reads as TGTGCCAGCAGCCAAAGGTACGGACTGGGTCCCACTGAAGCTTTCTTT.

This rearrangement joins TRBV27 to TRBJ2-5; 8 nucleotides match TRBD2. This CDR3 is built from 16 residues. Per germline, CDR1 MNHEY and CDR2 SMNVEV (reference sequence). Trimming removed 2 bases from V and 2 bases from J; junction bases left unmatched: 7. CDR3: CASSLRPSGLQETQYF. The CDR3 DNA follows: TGTGCCAGCAGTTTACGGCCTAGCGGGCTACAAGAGACCCAGTACTTC.

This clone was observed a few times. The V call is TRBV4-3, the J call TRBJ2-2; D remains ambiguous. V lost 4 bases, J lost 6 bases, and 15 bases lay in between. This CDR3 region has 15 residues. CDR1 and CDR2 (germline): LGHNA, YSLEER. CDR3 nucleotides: TGCGCCAGCAGCCCCTCGGCCCCGAGGCCCGGGGAGCTGTTTTTT. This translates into CASSPSAPRPGELFF.